These 7 T cell receptor beta chains were sequenced from one sample in a study of blood T cell repertoires in COVID-19. Some clones are missing from TCRdb's copy, which holds only in-frame ones; the method was immunoSEQ multiplex PCR. Of approximately 460,000 clones in the sample, nearly 90% are singletons; the top ten hold 0.8% to 0.9%. Sequencing used peripheral blood. These receptors were collected from a man aged 18 to 30 with COVID-19, enrolled during active disease.

The chain combines TRBV19 with TRBJ1-5, with D unclear. Trimming took 4 bases from V and 4 from J, leaving 8 bases between them. CDR3 size: 13 residues. Germline assignment: CDR1 LNHDA and CDR2 SQIVND (reference sequence). The CDR3, as DNA: TGTGCCAGTAGTAACACAGTTAATCAGCCCCAGCATTTT. It is translated as CASSNTVNQPQHF.

Regarding this clone: Other DNA variants within this sample encode the same CDR3. The CDR3 loop reads CASSYSRGTDTQYF. For the CDR3, the DNA is TGTGCCAGCAGTTACTCGCGGGGCACAGATACGCAGTATTTT. The chain recombines TRBV6-5 with TRBJ2-3, with D tentatively TRBD2 (5 bases). The V gene lost 0 bases and the J gene lost 1 base, with 5 bases spanning the gap. The CDR3 covers 14 residues. Per germline, CDR1 MNHEY and CDR2 SVGAGI.

The chain couples TRBV7-9 to TRBJ2-1; 12 bases agree with TRBD2. J lost 8 bases, V lost 6 bases, and 8 bases had no gene match. Germline V CDR1 and CDR2: SEHNR, FQNEAQ (reference sequence). CDR3 size: 15 residues. The CDR3 coding sequence is TGTGCCAGCAGGGATGGACTAGCGGGATTCGATGAGCAGTTCTTC. As protein: CASRDGLAGFDEQFF.

The chain couples TRBV5-1 to TRBJ1-1; weak D call: TRBD1 (6 bases). This CDR3 is 12 amino acids long. CDR1 is SGHRS, CDR2 YFSETQ, per germline. Trimming removed 3 bases from V and 10 bases from J, with 13 bases in between. The CDR3 loop is CASSWEGVSAFF. The CDR3 coding sequence is TGCGCCAGCAGCTGGGAGGGGGTCTCAGCTTTCTTT.

The rearrangement joins TRBV27 to TRBJ2-2, with D unclear. In germline, CDR1 is MNHEY, CDR2 SMNVEV (reference sequence). V lost 2 bases, J lost 5 bases, and 6 bases lay in between. CDR3 size: 13 residues. The CDR3 loop reads CASSLLFTGELFF. The CDR3 DNA reads as TGTGCCAGCAGTTTACTTTTTACCGGGGAGCTGTTTTTT.

This clone has a count of ten or more. The CDR3 DNA follows: TGTGCCAGCAGTGAGAATCCGGGACAGGGCACCGGGGAGCTGTTTTTT. Translation gives CASSENPGQGTGELFF. The genes are TRBV6-4 and TRBJ2-2; 9 bases match TRBD1. Germline trimming cut 3 bases from V and 4 bases from J; bases unmatched to any gene: 6. In germline, CDR1 is MRHNA, CDR2 SNTAGT. The CDR3 runs 16 residues.

The rearrangement joins TRBV19 to TRBJ1-2; D unresolved. Trimming left V 0 bases short and J 6 bases short, with 14 bases between. Germline V gene data show CDR1 as LNHDA and CDR2 as SQIVND (reference sequence). The CDR3 covers 15 residues. CDR3 in DNA: TGTGCCAGTAGTATAGATCACCCGCGTACCCATGGCTACACCTTC. Its translation: CASSIDHPRTHGYTF.